This T cell receptor beta chain was obtained from a study of T-cell reconstitution after alpha-beta-depleted transplantation in children (dated by TCRdb to the mid-2010s). In the study overall: Using TCR repertoire profiling, the study quantitatively followed how T-cell immune reconstitution unfolded in children after TCRalphabeta/CD19-depleted allogeneic hematopoietic cell transplantation.

This clonotype was detected many times. The clone's antigen remains unknown. Base quality data are lacking; no much larger clone is found one base away. A distance of 10 bases separates the germline ends of V and J, which lose 5 bases and 1 base respectively. Inclusive of the bounding cysteine and phenylalanine, the CDR3 is 13 residues long. Only the CDR3 part of the read is kept: 39 bases, read in frame from the first base. CDR1 DFQATT and CDR2 SNEGSKA were looked up in the germline V gene (reference sequence). The method was PCR. This sample was sequenced with an Illumina HiSeq 2500. TCR libraries were prepared with molecular barcoding, using unique molecular identifiers to normalize TCRbeta repertoire quantification. TCRdb ran its own pipeline on the public reads, namely fastp trimming at Q25 and MiXCR clone calling, and kept in-frame beta chains. Each record represents a unique CDR3 protein, reported with the most common genes and DNA among its rows. The sample table shows about 420,000 distinct CDR3 sequences, and roughly 11% are seen once. The ten largest make up nearly 5.5% of the sample.

The material was PBMCs from the stem cell graft donor, obtained from the stem cell graft. The V gene is TRBV20-1 and the J gene is TRBJ2-3; matching of 6 bases hints at TRBD2 as the D gene. This TCR was recovered from a human donor who donated a stem cell graft to a child with acute myeloid leukemia. In nucleotides, the sequence is TGCAGTGCTGCGGACTACCGCACAGATACGCAGTATTTT. Translated, it reads CSAADYRTDTQYF.